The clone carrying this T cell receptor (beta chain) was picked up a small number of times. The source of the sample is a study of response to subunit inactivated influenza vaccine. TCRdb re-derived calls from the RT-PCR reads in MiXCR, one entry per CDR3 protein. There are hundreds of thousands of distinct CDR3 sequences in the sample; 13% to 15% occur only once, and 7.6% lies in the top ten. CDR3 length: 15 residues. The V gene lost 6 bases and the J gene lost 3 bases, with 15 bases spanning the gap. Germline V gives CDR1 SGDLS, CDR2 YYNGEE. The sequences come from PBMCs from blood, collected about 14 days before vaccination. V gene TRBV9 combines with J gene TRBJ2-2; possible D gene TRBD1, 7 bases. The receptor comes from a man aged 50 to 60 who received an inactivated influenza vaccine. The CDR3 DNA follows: TGTGCCAGCAACTCAGGGGGGTCCTACACCGGGGAGCTGTTTTTT. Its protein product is CASNSGGSYTGELFF. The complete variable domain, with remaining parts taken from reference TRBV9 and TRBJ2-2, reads DSGVTQTPKHLITATGQRVTLRCSPRSGDLSVYWYQQSLDQGLQFLIQYYNGEERAKGNILERFSAQQFPDLHSELNLSSLELGDSALYFCASNSGGSYTGELFFGEGSRLTVL.